The 23 T cell receptor beta chains reported below all come from one sample, sequenced in a study of blood T cells in healthy people across ages. For the second PCR, which ran for roughly 7 to 11 cycles, a sample-barcoded 5' primer and a J-beta primer mix were used. MiXCR was run by TCRdb on the 5' RACE reads, yielding one entry per CDR3 protein. The sample consists of 1.5 million to 2 million distinct CDR3 sequences, 28% of them appearing once. The sample taken for sequencing was blood. These receptors all come from a woman aged 25 to 45 in good health.

The gene calls are TRBV10-3 and TRBJ2-5, with D possibly TRBD2 on 6 matching bases. From germline, CDR1 is ENHRY and CDR2 SYGVKD. V was shortened by 5 bases and J by 1 base, with 11 bases between the two germline ends. CDR3 size: 14 residues. The CDR3 loop is CAISIGGAQETQYF. For the CDR3, the DNA is TGTGCCATCAGTATTGGAGGGGCCCAAGAGACCCAGTACTTC.

This clonotype came up a few times. The genes are TRBV20-1 and TRBJ2-1; 8 bases fit TRBD2. J lost 1 base, V lost 5 bases, and 16 bases had no gene match. Germline values: CDR1 DFQATT, CDR2 SNEGSKA (reference sequence). CDR3 size: 18 residues. The CDR3 spells CSAPNYREGSGSYNEQFF. The CDR3 coding sequence is TGCAGTGCTCCCAATTATCGGGAGGGCTCAGGGTCCTACAATGAGCAGTTCTTC.

This clonotype was recorded many times. The chain combines TRBV9 with TRBJ2-1; a possible D gene is TRBD2 (6 bases). The CDR3 is 11 residues long. Trimming pared 7 bases from V and 6 bases from J, leaving 8 bases between. The germline V gene has CDR1 SGDLS and CDR2 YYNGEE. Here the CDR3 reads CASGGVNEQFF. The CDR3 DNA sequence: TGTGCCAGCGGCGGGGTCAATGAGCAGTTCTTC.

J is TRBJ2-3 and V is TRBV20-1; a weak D match, TRBD1 (5 bases). CDR1 and CDR2 (germline): DFQATT, SNEGSKA (reference sequence). Trimming stripped 6 bases from V and 2 bases from J, with 15 bases between. The CDR3 runs to 14 residues. The CDR3 region is CSASGRGLTDTQYF. DNA of the CDR3: TGCAGTGCCTCCGGAAGGGGCCTCACAGATACGCAGTATTTT.

A remark on this clonotype: A much larger clone differs by one base, so this may be a read error. The V gene is TRBV20-1, the J gene TRBJ2-7, with D maybe TRBD1 (6 bases). Germline V CDR1 and CDR2: DFQATT, SNEGSKA (reference sequence). There are 12 residues in the CDR3. DNA for the CDR3: TGCAGTGCAAAGGACAGATTCTACGAGCGGTACTTC. This sequence encodes CSAKDRFYERYF.

This clonotype was seen many times. This rearrangement joins TRBV20-1 to TRBJ2-1, with 12 bases identical to TRBD2. CDR1 is DFQATT and CDR2 is SNEGSKA in the germline V gene (reference sequence). The CDR3 totals 12 residues. Trimming at V came to 6 bases and at J to 10 bases, leaving 4 bases not matched to a gene. CDR3 DNA: TGCAGTGCGCGGACTAGCGGGGAGGAGCAGTTCTTC. Its protein product is CSARTSGEEQFF.

To note about this clonotype: This clone may be a read error of a much larger clone one base away. V usage is TRBV20-1 and J usage is TRBJ2-5; 7 bases align to TRBD1. Germline-derived CDR1 and CDR2 are DFQATT and SNEGSKA (reference sequence). CDR3 length: 14 residues. The J segment lost 1 base and the V segment lost 5 bases, leaving 7 bases of the junction unmatched. The CDR3 loop reads CSAGVGTAQETQYF. CDR3 in DNA: TGCAGTGCTGGAGTCGGGACAGCCCAAGAGACCCAGTACTTC.

This clonotype was found many times. For the CDR3, the DNA is TGCAGCGTTGGGCCAGGGGGGTCGGGCGAGCAGTACTTC. It codes for CSVGPGGSGEQYF. The rearrangement links TRBV29-1 to TRBJ2-7; weak D call: TRBD1 (7 bases). Germline values: CDR1 SQVTM, CDR2 ANQGSEA. The CDR3 sequence is 13 residues long. The V gene lost 4 bases and the J gene lost 6 bases, with 16 bases spanning the gap.

Only a few counts were recorded for this clonotype. The CDR3 DNA is TGCGCCAGCAGCCCCAGACAGGGCGGGTATGACAATCAGCCCCAGCATTTT. Protein sequence: CASSPRQGGYDNQPQHF. The chain carries TRBV4-1 and TRBJ1-5; 7 bases align to TRBD1. This CDR3 has 17 amino acids. Germline assignment: CDR1 MGHRA and CDR2 YSYEKL. J was trimmed by 3 bases and V by 4 bases; bases with no gene match: 12.

The chain recombines TRBV24-1 with TRBJ1-2, with 7 nucleotides matching TRBD1. The V gene end was trimmed by 3 bases and the J gene end by 6 bases; junction bases not matched to a gene: 9. The CDR3 is 15 residues long. The V gene's germline CDR1 is KGHDR and CDR2 SFDVKD. DNA of the CDR3: TGTGCCACCAGTGATACCGACAGGGAGGTTAATGGCTACACCTTC. It is translated as CATSDTDREVNGYTF.

At least ten counts were recorded for this clonotype. The chain couples TRBV20-1 to TRBJ2-1; 14 nucleotides match TRBD2. The junction had 8 bases not matched to a gene; V was cut back by 4 bases and J by 9 bases. The CDR3 totals 15 residues. Germline lookup yields CDR1 DFQATT and CDR2 SNEGSKA (reference sequence). The chain's CDR3 is CSATTTSGGAFEQFF. Here the CDR3 DNA reads TGCAGTGCTACTACGACTAGCGGGGGGGCCTTTGAGCAGTTCTTC.

This sequence joins TRBV20-1 and TRBJ2-3; weak D call: TRBD2 (5 bases). Germline CDR1 is DFQATT and CDR2 is SNEGSKA (reference sequence). This CDR3 has 14 amino acids. V lost 7 bases to trimming and J lost 5 bases, with 19 bases between them. CDR3 nucleotide sequence: TGCAGTGTTAGCCAGCGAGCACTAGGAGATACGCAGTATTTT. Residues: CSVSQRALGDTQYF.

The table lists this clonotype with many counts. The rearrangement links TRBV29-1 to TRBJ2-1, with D possibly matching TRBD1 (5 bases). Germline CDR1 SQVTM, CDR2 ANQGSEA. The CDR3 runs to 12 residues. Trimming shortened V by 7 bases and J by 5 bases, and 12 bases separated the two germline ends. The CDR3 DNA sequence: TGCAGCGGCAGGGTTTTAAACAATGAGCAGTTCTTC. Translated: CSGRVLNNEQFF.

The chain uses TRBV24-1 and TRBJ2-3, with D possibly TRBD2 on 6 matching bases. Germline CDR1 KGHDR, CDR2 SFDVKD. V lost 3 bases to trimming and J lost 4 bases, with 19 bases between them. The CDR3 consists of 17 residues. CDR3 sequence reads: CATSDARLVGVADTQYF. CDR3 nucleotides: TGTGCCACCAGTGATGCTCGACTAGTGGGGGTCGCAGATACGCAGTATTTT.

V and J are TRBV5-1 and TRBJ2-3, with D unresolved. The CDR3 extends over 13 amino acids. Germline V gives CDR1 SGHRS, CDR2 YFSETQ. The germline V and J ends were trimmed by 2 bases and 14 bases, with 18 bases remaining between them. The DNA of the CDR3 is TGCGCCAGCAGCTTCCAAGGCGGAACCCATTGGTATTTT. Translation gives CASSFQGGTHWYF. The complete variable domain, with remaining parts taken from reference TRBV5-1 and TRBJ2-3, reads KAGVTQTPRYLIKTRGQQVTLSCSPISGHRSVSWYQQTPGQGLQFLFEYFSETQRNKGNFPGRFSGRQFSNSRSEMNVSTLELGDSALYLCASSFQGGTHWYFGPGTRLTVL.

In its sample, this clonotype was seen many times. J is TRBJ2-5 and V is TRBV28; 9 bases fit TRBD2. The CDR3 length is 15 residues. V lost 4 bases, J lost 7 bases, and 10 bases stayed unmatched. CDR1 is MDHEN, CDR2 SYDVKM, per germline. The CDR3 DNA sequence: TGTGCCAGCAGTTCCCTTCTAGCGGGGCGGGGGACCCAGTACTTC. Protein: CASSSLLAGRGTQYF. Based on the CDR3 plus reference TRBV28 and TRBJ2-5, the full variable domain is DVKVTQSSRYLVKRTGEKVFLECVQDMDHENMFWYRQDPGLGLRLIYFSYDVKMKEKGDIPEGYSVSREKKERFSLILESASTNQTSMYLCASSSLLAGRGTQYFGPGTRLLVL.

This chain connects TRBV30 to TRBJ2-3; a weak D match, TRBD2 (5 bases). Trimming cost V 5 bases and J 7 bases, with 19 bases left between them. The length of the CDR3 is 14 residues. The germline V gene encodes CDR1 GTSNPN and CDR2 SVGIG (reference sequence). The CDR3 is CAWLKSGVSNTQYF. CDR3 sequence (DNA): TGTGCCTGGTTGAAGTCCGGGGTGTCCAATACGCAGTATTTT. The whole variable domain, filled in from reference TRBV30 and TRBJ2-3, reads SQTIHQWPATLVQPVGSPLSLECTVEGTSNPNLYWYRQAAGRGLQLLFYSVGIGQISSEVPQNLSASRPQDRQFILSSKKLLLSDSGFYLCAWLKSGVSNTQYFGPGTRLTVL.

This clonotype was found many times. The V gene is TRBV7-9, the J gene TRBJ2-4, with D possibly matching TRBD2 (6 bases). The V gene's germline CDR1 is SEHNR and CDR2 FQNEAQ (reference sequence). This CDR3 contains 18 residues. V lost 5 bases, J lost 0 bases, and 20 bases lay in between. The CDR3 DNA follows: TGTGCCAGCAGCCCGGAGGGGACGGCTATACTAGCCAAAAACATTCAGTACTTC. Translated: CASSPEGTAILAKNIQYF.

Details on this clonotype: One end of the junction does not line up with germline, which may come from a read error. The genes are TRBV28 and TRBJ2-7, with D perhaps TRBD2 (5 bases). The germline CDR1 and CDR2 sequences are MDHEN and SYDVKM. The CDR3 is made up of 14 amino acids. The CDR3 coding sequence is TGTGCCAGCGGCGTAGCGTTTAGCTCCTACGAGCAGTGCTTC. Translating it yields CASGVAFSSYEQCF.

This clonotype was seen a few times. V is TRBV30 and J is TRBJ2-1; 10 nucleotides line up with TRBD1. This CDR3 is 15 amino acids long. V was clipped by 1 base and J by 3 bases; unmatched bases: 3. CDR1 and CDR2 (germline): GTSNPN, SVGIG (reference sequence). CDR3 residues: CAWSERTGGYNEQFF. As DNA, the CDR3 is TGTGCCTGGAGTGAAAGGACAGGGGGCTACAATGAGCAGTTCTTC.

This clonotype was recorded many times. The chain has TRBV7-2 and TRBJ2-5; D uncertain. Germline CDR1 and CDR2: SGHTA and FQGNSA. This CDR3 is built from 14 residues. V lost 3 bases and J 0 bases, leaving 8 bases between the germline ends. The CDR3 here is CASSLGSDQETQYF. DNA for the CDR3: TGTGCCAGCAGCTTGGGGTCCGACCAAGAGACCCAGTACTTC.

J is TRBJ1-4 and V is TRBV6-5; tentative D call: TRBD1 (5 bases). Per the germline V gene, CDR1 is MNHEY and CDR2 is SVGAGI. V was trimmed by 7 bases and J by 7 bases, leaving 16 bases between them. CDR3 length: 14 amino acids. The CDR3 loop reads CASKAGPVFEKLFF. The CDR3 bases are TGTGCCAGCAAGGCAGGGCCCGTTTTTGAAAAACTGTTTTTT.

This clonotype appeared many times. Written as DNA, the CDR3 is TGTGCCAGCAGCCCCGCGGGGCGGGAGCATGAGCAGTTCTTC. Protein product: CASSPAGREHEQFF. The gene calls are TRBV27 and TRBJ2-1, with 7 bases matching TRBD2. The V and J ends lost 6 bases and 8 bases, in that order; junction bases with no gene match: 10. The germline V gene encodes CDR1 MNHEY and CDR2 SMNVEV (reference sequence). This CDR3 is 14 amino acids long.